These T cell receptor beta chains were read from a single sample in a study of shared clonotypes between healthy human individuals. Clones were sequenced by immunoSEQ multiplex PCR, and TCRdb holds only the in-frame ones, with some missing. This table holds millions of clones, about 92% found once. The specimen was naive CD8+ T cells from PBMCs. Receptors originate from a man between 18 and 35 years old in good health. Some clones in this sample may be carry-over from other donors' samples. Both conserved end residues are part of each CDR3. Each record gives: CDR3 protein, V gene, D gene, CDR3 length, J gene. D genes are given only for firm matches.

CASSQGTGYEGETQYF,TRBV4-1,TRBD1,16,TRBJ2-5
CSVGGLADSYNEQFF,TRBV29-1,TRBD2,15,TRBJ2-1
CASSIRGQGLNTEAFF,TRBV19,TRBD1,16,TRBJ1-1
CASSLDPSDLGLVGREKLFF,TRBV5-1,-,20,TRBJ1-4
CASSFRGGGNTIYF,TRBV5-4,-,14,TRBJ1-3
CASSVQGIYQETQYF,TRBV9,-,15,TRBJ2-5
CSVENSNPEAFF,TRBV29-1,-,12,TRBJ1-1
CASSLGDSVQYF,TRBV5-6,TRBD1,12,TRBJ2-4
CASSQDWQGADTQYF,TRBV4-1,TRBD1,15,TRBJ2-3
CASSPQGGYGYTF,TRBV7-9,-,13,TRBJ1-2
CASSIYGTGRYNEQFF,TRBV19,TRBD1,16,TRBJ2-1
CASSYLQGWADTQYF,TRBV6-5,-,15,TRBJ2-3